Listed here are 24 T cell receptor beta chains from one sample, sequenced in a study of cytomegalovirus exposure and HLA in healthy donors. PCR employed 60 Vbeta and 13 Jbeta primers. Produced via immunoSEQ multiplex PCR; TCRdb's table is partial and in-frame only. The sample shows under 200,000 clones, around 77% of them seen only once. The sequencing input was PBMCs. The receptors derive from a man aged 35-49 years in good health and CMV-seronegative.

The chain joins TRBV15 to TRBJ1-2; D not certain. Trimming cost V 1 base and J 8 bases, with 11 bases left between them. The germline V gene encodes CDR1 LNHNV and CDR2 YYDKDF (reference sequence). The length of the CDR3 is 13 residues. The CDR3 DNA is TGTGCCACCAGCAGAGGAAACCTAGAGGGCTACACCTTC. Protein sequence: CATSRGNLEGYTF.

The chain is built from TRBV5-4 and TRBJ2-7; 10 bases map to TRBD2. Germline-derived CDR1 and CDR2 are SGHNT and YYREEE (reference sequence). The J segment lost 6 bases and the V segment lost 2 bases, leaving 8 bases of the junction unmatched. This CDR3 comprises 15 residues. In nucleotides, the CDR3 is TGTGCCAGCAGCTTAGGCCTAGCGGGAGACGGCGAGCAGTACTTC. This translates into CASSLGLAGDGEQYF.

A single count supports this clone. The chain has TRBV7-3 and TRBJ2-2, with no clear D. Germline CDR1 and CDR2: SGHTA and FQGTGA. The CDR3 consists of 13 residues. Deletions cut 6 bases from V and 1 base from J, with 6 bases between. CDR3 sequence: CASRLRNTGELFF. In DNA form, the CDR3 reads TGTGCCAGCAGACTTAGGAACACCGGGGAGCTGTTTTTT.

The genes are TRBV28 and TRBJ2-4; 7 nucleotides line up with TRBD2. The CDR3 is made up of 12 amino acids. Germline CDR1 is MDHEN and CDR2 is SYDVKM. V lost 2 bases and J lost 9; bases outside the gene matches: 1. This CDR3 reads CASSLGEGIQYF. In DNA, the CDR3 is TGTGCCAGCAGTTTAGGGGAGGGCATTCAGTACTTC. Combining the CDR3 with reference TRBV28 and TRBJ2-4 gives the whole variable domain DVKVTQSSRYLVKRTGEKVFLECVQDMDHENMFWYRQDPGLGLRLIYFSYDVKMKEKGDIPEGYSVSREKKERFSLILESASTNQTSMYLCASSLGEGIQYFGAGTRLSVL.

DNA for the CDR3: TGTGCCTGGAGTTCCGGGACAGGGGACCACGAGCAGTACTTC. It specifies CAWSSGTGDHEQYF. The chain links TRBV30 to TRBJ2-7; 10 nucleotides line up with TRBD1. The germline V gene encodes CDR1 GTSNPN and CDR2 SVGIG (reference sequence). The CDR3 is made up of 14 amino acids. The trim removed 2 bases at V and 5 bases at J, leaving 6 bases unmatched.

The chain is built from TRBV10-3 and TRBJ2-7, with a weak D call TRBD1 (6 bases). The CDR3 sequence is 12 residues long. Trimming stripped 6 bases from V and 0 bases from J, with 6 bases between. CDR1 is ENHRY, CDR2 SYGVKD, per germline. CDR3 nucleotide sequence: TGTGCCATCAGGGACAGCTCCTACGAGCAGTACTTC. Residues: CAIRDSSYEQYF.

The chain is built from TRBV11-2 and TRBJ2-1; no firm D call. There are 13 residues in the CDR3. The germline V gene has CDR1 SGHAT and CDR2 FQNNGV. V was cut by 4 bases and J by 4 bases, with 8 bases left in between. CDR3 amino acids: CASSSFSYNEQFF. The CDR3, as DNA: TGTGCCAGCAGCTCATTCAGTTACAATGAGCAGTTCTTC.

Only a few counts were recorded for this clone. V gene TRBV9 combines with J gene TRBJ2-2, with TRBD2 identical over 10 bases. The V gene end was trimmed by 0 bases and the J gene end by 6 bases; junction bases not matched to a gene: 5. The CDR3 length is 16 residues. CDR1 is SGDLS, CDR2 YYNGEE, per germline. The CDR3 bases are TGTGCCAGCAGCGTAGTTGCTAGCGGGAGATCCGGGGAGCTGTTTTTT. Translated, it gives CASSVVASGRSGELFF. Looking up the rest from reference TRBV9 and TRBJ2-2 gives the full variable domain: DSGVTQTPKHLITATGQRVTLRCSPRSGDLSVYWYQQSLDQGLQFLIQYYNGEERAKGNILERFSAQQFPDLHSELNLSSLELGDSALYFCASSVVASGRSGELFFGEGSRLTVL.

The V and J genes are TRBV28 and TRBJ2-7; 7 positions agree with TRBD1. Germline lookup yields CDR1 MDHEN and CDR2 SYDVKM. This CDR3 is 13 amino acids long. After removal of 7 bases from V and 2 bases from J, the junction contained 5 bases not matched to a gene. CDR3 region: CASKTGPTYEQYF. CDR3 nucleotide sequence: TGTGCCAGCAAGACAGGGCCCACCTACGAGCAGTACTTC.

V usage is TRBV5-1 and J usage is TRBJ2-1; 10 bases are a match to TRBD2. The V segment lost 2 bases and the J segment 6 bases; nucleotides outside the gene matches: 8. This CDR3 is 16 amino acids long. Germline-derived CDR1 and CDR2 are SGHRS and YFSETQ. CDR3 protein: CASSLESGRAGNEQFF. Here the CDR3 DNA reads TGCGCCAGCAGCTTAGAAAGCGGGAGGGCCGGCAATGAGCAGTTCTTC.

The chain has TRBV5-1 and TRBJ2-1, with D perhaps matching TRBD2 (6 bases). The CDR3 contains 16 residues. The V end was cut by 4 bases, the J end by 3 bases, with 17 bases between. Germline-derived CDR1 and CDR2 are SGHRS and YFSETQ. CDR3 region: CASSTPTGSYYNEQFF. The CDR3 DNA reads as TGCGCCAGCAGCACACCGACCGGGAGCTACTACAATGAGCAGTTCTTC.

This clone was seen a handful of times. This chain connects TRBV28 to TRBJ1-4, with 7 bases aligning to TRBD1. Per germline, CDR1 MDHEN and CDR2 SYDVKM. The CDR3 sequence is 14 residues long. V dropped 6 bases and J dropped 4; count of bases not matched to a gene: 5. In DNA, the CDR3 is TGTGCCAGCAGGGCGGACAGGAGTAATGAAAAACTGTTTTTT. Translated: CASRADRSNEKLFF.

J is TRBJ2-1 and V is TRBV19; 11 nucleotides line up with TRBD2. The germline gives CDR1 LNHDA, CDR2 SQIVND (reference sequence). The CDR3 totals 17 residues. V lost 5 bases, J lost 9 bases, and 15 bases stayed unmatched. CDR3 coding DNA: TGTGCCAGTAGTTCTCCGGGACTAGCGGCGCCCTTAGGTGAGCAGTTCTTC. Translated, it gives CASSSPGLAAPLGEQFF.

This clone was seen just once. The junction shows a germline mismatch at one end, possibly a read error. The CDR3 spells CASREVPTNLNTEAFF. CDR3 sequence (DNA): TGTGCCAGCAGGGAAGTTCCGACAAATTTGAACACTGAAGCTTTCTTT. The chain combines TRBV6-1 with TRBJ1-1; D remains ambiguous. CDR3 length: 16 amino acids. The germline V gene has CDR1 MNHNS and CDR2 SASEGT.

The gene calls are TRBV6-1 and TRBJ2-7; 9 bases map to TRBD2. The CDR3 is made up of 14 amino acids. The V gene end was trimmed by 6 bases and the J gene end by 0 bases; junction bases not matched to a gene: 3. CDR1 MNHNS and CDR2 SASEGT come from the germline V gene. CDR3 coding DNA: TGTGCCAGCAGCCTGACTAGCGGCTCCTACGAGCAGTACTTC. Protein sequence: CASSLTSGSYEQYF.

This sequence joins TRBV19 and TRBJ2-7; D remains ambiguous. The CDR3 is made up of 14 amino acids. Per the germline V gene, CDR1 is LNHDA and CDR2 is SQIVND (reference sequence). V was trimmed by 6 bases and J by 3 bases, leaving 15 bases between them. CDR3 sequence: CASRFFPWGYEQYV. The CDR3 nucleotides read TGTGCCAGTAGGTTCTTCCCCTGGGGCTACGAGCAGTACGTC.

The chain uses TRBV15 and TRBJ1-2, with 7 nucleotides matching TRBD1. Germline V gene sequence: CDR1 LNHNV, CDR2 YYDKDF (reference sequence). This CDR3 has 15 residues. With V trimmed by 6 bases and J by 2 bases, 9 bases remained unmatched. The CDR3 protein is CATRKGDRENYGYTF. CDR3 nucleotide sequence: TGTGCCACCAGAAAGGGGGACAGAGAGAACTATGGCTACACCTTC. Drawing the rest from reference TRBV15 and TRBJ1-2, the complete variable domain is DAMVIQNPRYQVTQFGKPVTLSCSQTLNHNVMYWYQQKSSQAPKLLFHYYDKDFNNEADTPDNFQSRRPNTSFCFLDIRSPGLGDTAMYLCATRKGDRENYGYTFGSGTRLTVV.

DNA of the CDR3: TGTGCCAGCAGCCCCGGACTGGGGAACACCGGGGAGCTGTTTTTT. Translation: CASSPGLGNTGELFF. The chain is built from TRBV7-9 and TRBJ2-2, with D perhaps TRBD2 (5 bases). Trimming left V 5 bases short and J 1 base short, with 11 bases between. Germline CDR1 is SEHNR and CDR2 is FQNEAQ (reference sequence). This CDR3 has 15 residues. The whole variable domain, filled in from reference TRBV7-9 and TRBJ2-2, reads DTGVSQNPRHKITKRGQNVTFRCDPISEHNRLYWYRQTLGQGPEFLTYFQNEAQLEKSRLLSDRFSAERPKGSFSTLEIQRTEQGDSAMYLCASSPGLGNTGELFFGEGSRLTVL.

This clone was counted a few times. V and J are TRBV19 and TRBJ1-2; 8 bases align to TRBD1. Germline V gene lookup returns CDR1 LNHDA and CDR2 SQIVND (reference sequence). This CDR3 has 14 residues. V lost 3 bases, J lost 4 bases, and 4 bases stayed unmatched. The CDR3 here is CASSIGQGVYGYTF. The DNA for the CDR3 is TGTGCCAGTAGTATTGGACAGGGAGTCTATGGCTACACCTTC.

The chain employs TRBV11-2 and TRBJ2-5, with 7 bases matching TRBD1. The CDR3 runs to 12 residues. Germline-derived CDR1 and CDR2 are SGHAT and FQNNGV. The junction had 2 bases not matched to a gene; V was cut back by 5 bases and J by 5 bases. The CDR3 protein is CASSTGEETQYF. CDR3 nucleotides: TGTGCCAGCAGCACAGGGGAGGAGACCCAGTACTTC.

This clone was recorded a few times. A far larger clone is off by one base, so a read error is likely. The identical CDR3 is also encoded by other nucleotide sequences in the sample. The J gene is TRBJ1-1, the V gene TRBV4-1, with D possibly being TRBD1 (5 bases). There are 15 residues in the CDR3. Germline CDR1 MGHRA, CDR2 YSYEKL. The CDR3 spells CASSLPGSVNTEAFF. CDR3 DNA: TGCGCTAGCAGCCTACCAGGGTCGGTGAACACTGAAGCTTTCTTT.

CDR3 coding DNA: TGTGCCACCAGCAGAGTGGAGGGGATCACAGATACGCAGTATTTT. It is translated as CATSRVEGITDTQYF. The V and J genes are TRBV15 and TRBJ2-3; D is possibly TRBD2 (6 bases). The CDR3 length is 15 residues. The V end was cut by 1 base, the J end by 2 bases, with 10 bases between. CDR1 and CDR2 from the germline V gene are LNHNV and YYDKDF (reference sequence).

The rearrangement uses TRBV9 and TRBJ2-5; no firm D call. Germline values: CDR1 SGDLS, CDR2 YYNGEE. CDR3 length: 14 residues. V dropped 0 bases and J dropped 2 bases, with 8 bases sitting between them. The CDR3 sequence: CASSVGWQQETQYF. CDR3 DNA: TGTGCCAGCAGCGTAGGGTGGCAGCAAGAGACCCAGTACTTC.

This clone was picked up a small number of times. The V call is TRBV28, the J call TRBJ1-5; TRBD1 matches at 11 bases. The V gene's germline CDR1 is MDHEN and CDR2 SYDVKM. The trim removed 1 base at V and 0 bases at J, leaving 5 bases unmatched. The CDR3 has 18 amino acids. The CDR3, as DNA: TGTGCCAGCAGTTTATCCGGGACAGGGGGTTATAGCAATCAGCCCCAGCATTTT. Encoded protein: CASSLSGTGGYSNQPQHF.